This TCR beta chain was identified in a study of cytomegalovirus exposure and HLA in healthy donors. Overall study: Across 300 to 400 genotyped donors, about 81% landed in the Caucasian-associated ancestry cluster. Study conclusions and caveats: In an earlier analysis, in some 540 donors, most V segments appeared productive either ~87% or ~30% of the time. Common viral pathogens seemed to be connected with several of the most significant clusters, according to a later analysis.

The PCR contained 60 Vbeta and 13 Jbeta primers. Here immunoSEQ multiplex PCR was the method, and the copy in TCRdb shows in-frame clones only, minus some. In the table there are 93,000 or so clones, roughly 81% of which are singletons. As regards this clone: Antigen unknown.

V was clipped by 3 bases and J by 0 bases, with 12 bases between them. Germline loops: CDR1 MDHEN, CDR2 SYDVKM. This CDR3 has 16 residues. Input material: PBMCs. This clonotype was sampled from a young woman in good health and CMV-seropositive. J is TRBJ1-3 and V is TRBV28; D possibly corresponds to TRBD1 (5 bases). The CDR3 nucleotides are TGTGCCAGCAGTTTGCAGGGATGGACCTCTGGAAACACCATATATTTT. Its translation is CASSLQGWTSGNTIYF.